This T cell receptor (beta chain) was recorded in a study of control samples from healthy donors and cancer patients. Libraries were prepared by immunoSEQ multiplex PCR; TCRdb keeps only in-frame clonotypes and omits some of them. This sample has 120,000 or so clones, with more than 85% found just once. The V gene lost 0 bases and the J gene lost 2 bases, with 8 bases spanning the gap. The germline V gene has CDR1 SGHRS and CDR2 YFSETQ. CDR3 length equals 14 residues. This TCR came from a man younger than 35 in good health. The chain carries TRBV5-1 and TRBJ2-5; D uncertain. The sequencing sample was made of blood. The CDR3 loop is CASSLEVGQETQYF. The DNA of the CDR3 is TGCGCCAGCAGCTTGGAGGTAGGACAAGAGACCCAGTACTTC.